This T cell receptor beta chain was found in a study of blood T cell repertoires in COVID-19. This clone has just one count. The authors' processing: Reference gene primer amplification in the assay estimated nucleated cell counts. Sequencing used immunoSEQ multiplex PCR; TCRdb keeps in-frame clones, though not all of them. Clonal size and the V and J genes are those of that table, whereas D and trimming came from the DNA. The sample includes about 210,000 clones, roughly 85% of them seen just once. Germline lookup yields CDR1 SNHLY and CDR2 FYNNEI. Trimming removed 8 bases from V and 4 bases from J; junction bases left unmatched: 9. The CDR3 is 15 residues long.

The source of this sequence is a woman aged 70-85 years with COVID-19, enrolled during active disease. The rearrangement uses TRBV2 and TRBJ2-2; TRBD1 matches 8 bases. Sequencing was performed on peripheral blood. The chain's CDR3 is CASSRQGTGTGELFF. In nucleotides, the CDR3 is TGTGCCAGCTCCCGACAGGGGACGGGCACCGGGGAGCTGTTTTTT.